The clone carrying this T cell receptor (beta chain) has a count of ten or more. As yet, its antigen is unknown. With a J-beta primer mix and a sample-barcoded 5' primer, a second PCR ran 7 to 11 cycles. Through a template-switch adaptor with 12 random nucleotides, each cDNA molecule received a tag. A single record per CDR3 protein comes from TCRdb applying MiXCR to the 5' RACE reads. The sample has some 1.6 million distinct CDR3 sequences; almost 35% are singletons. V was pared by 4 bases and J by 0 bases, with 9 bases between. Germline assignment: CDR1 SQVTM and CDR2 ANQGSEA. This CDR3 is 13 amino acids long. This entry is derived from a study of blood T cells in healthy people across ages. Study-wide results and caveats: PBMC samples, being unsorted, prevented any conclusive comparison of naive and antigen-experienced cells.

The sample taken for sequencing was blood. The V call is TRBV29-1, the J call TRBJ1-1, with no clear D. The receptor's source is a woman under 40 in good health. Here the CDR3 DNA reads TGCAGCGTTGGAGGTAGATTGAACACTGAAGCTTTCTTT. Its translation is CSVGGRLNTEAFF.